This TCR beta chain derives from a study of blood T cell repertoires in COVID-19. This clone was seen a few times. The data were produced by immunoSEQ multiplex PCR, yet TCRdb's version contains in-frame clones alone and is incomplete. In the table there are roughly 30,000 clones, more than 75% of which are singletons. Germline V gives CDR1 LNHDA, CDR2 SQIVND (reference sequence). Trimming removed 5 bases from V and 4 bases from J, with 11 bases in between. The length of the CDR3 is 13 residues. The sample comprised peripheral blood. The genes are TRBV19 and TRBJ2-5, with D perhaps TRBD1 (6 bases). The clonotype comes from a human donor in a cohort sampled during active COVID-19. The donor label of this sample is uncertain. This CDR3 is CASSATGGETQYF. CDR3 bases: TGTGCCAGTAGTGCGACAGGTGGAGAGACCCAGTACTTC.